This T cell receptor (beta chain) was sequenced in a study of PD-1 blockade in classical Hodgkin lymphoma. Assay used: immunoSEQ multiplex PCR; TCRdb lists only in-frame clones, some missing. The data contain 55,000 to 75,000 clones, approximately 94% of them singletons. As to this clone: Its antigen is unidentified.

After autologous stem cell transplantation all patients relapsed, and prior brentuximab vedotin exposure differed between cohorts. Best responses included complete response and partial response; otherwise, the best response was progressive disease. Study-wide results and limits: As was reported, newly diagnosed patients showed lower baseline TCR diversity than healthy donors did. Complete responders started with a diversity level that resembled newly diagnosed patients at baseline. Whereas CD4+ TCR diversity had risen significantly by C4D1, CD8+ TCR diversity had not.

CDR1 and CDR2 (germline): SGHRS, YFSETQ. V shed 0 bases and J 7 bases; nucleotides not matched to a gene: 14. The CDR3 has 18 residues. The sequence came from a human donor with classical Hodgkin lymphoma. Sequencing was performed on peripheral blood mononuclear cells (PBMCs), taken at baseline. This rearrangement joins TRBV5-1 to TRBJ2-1, with 9 bases that match TRBD1. The CDR3 spells CASSLVADPGQGGNEQFF. DNA for the CDR3: TGCGCCAGCAGCTTGGTGGCGGATCCGGGACAGGGTGGGAATGAGCAGTTCTTC.